The 18 T cell receptor beta chains listed next were all sequenced from one sample in a study of cytomegalovirus exposure and HLA in healthy donors. The study ran its PCR with 60 Vbeta and 13 Jbeta primers. Data came from immunoSEQ multiplex PCR; TCRdb stores just in-frame clones and leaves some out. The sample lists around 130,000 clones, around 8.5% occurring once. Sequenced material: PBMCs. Receptor source: a man aged 40-55 years in good health and CMV-seronegative.

This rearrangement joins TRBV14 to TRBJ2-5; 9 nucleotides agree with TRBD2. Per germline, CDR1 SGHDN and CDR2 FVKESK. Trimming took 1 base from V and 1 from J; bases not matched to a gene: 10. The CDR3 contains 18 residues. CDR3 nucleotides: TGTGCCAGCAGCCAAGGTCTAGCGGGGAGCGGAGCCCAAGAGACCCAGTACTTC. Translation: CASSQGLAGSGAQETQYF.

This clone was seen more than once but under ten times. The V call is TRBV10-1, the J call TRBJ1-2, with a weak D call TRBD1 (6 bases). Germline assignment: CDR1 WNHNN and CDR2 SYGVQD (reference sequence). The germline V and J ends were trimmed by 1 base and 3 bases, with 6 bases remaining between them. This CDR3 contains 13 residues. CDR3 region: CASSEYRDYGYTF. The CDR3, as DNA: TGCGCCAGCAGTGAGTACAGGGACTATGGCTACACCTTC.

The rearrangement links TRBV5-1 to TRBJ2-5; weak D call: TRBD2 (5 bases). CDR1 and CDR2 from the germline V gene are SGHRS and YFSETQ. This CDR3 comprises 13 residues. V dropped 6 bases and J dropped 4 bases, with 13 bases sitting between them. In DNA, the CDR3 is TGCGCCAGCATGAGGGTCCTCGGAGAGACCCAGTACTTC. Its translation is CASMRVLGETQYF.

The V gene is TRBV7-6, the J gene TRBJ1-4; 10 nucleotides line up with TRBD1. V lost 6 bases and J lost 8; bases outside the gene matches: 6. The CDR3 has 14 amino acids. The V gene's germline CDR1 is SGHVS and CDR2 FNYEAQ. The CDR3 DNA reads as TGTGCCAGCAGTCAGGACAGGGGGGGAGAAAAACTGTTTTTT. Translating gives CASSQDRGGEKLFF.

This clone showed up just a few times. The chain links TRBV21-1 to TRBJ2-3; the D call of TRBD1 is as the table states it, not checked on the DNA. TRBV21-1 is deemed a pseudogene. There are 17 residues in the CDR3. In DNA form, the CDR3 reads TGTGCCAGCAGCGTGAGACTGGGGACAGGAATTCCAGATACGCAGTATTTT. Its protein is CASSVRLGTGIPDTQYF.

This clone was recorded a few times. This chain joins TRBV5-1 and TRBJ1-1, with a possible D match to TRBD1 (6 bases). The V gene's germline CDR1 is SGHRS and CDR2 YFSETQ. The CDR3 is made up of 13 amino acids. The V and J ends lost 3 bases and 7 bases respectively, with 13 bases between them. CDR3 region: CASSSGRGVEAFF. The DNA for the CDR3 is TGCGCCAGCAGCTCTGGGAGGGGGGTTGAAGCTTTCTTT.

The chain carries TRBV19 and TRBJ1-5; D possibly corresponds to TRBD1 (6 bases). In germline, CDR1 is LNHDA, CDR2 SQIVND (reference sequence). The CDR3 sequence is 14 residues long. V was clipped by 5 bases and J by 7 bases, with 15 bases between them. CDR3 coding DNA: TGTGCCAGTAGTGTCCCACAGGGAACCCAGCCCCAGCATTTT. This translates into CASSVPQGTQPQHF.

This clone has a handful of counts. V is TRBV10-3 and J is TRBJ1-1; D call uncertain. The V gene's germline CDR1 is ENHRY and CDR2 SYGVKD. Trimming left V 7 bases short and J 3 bases short, with 9 bases between. This CDR3 region has 12 residues. CDR3 nucleotides: TGTGCCATCAAAGAGGCAGACACTGAAGCTTTCTTT. Amino acid sequence: CAIKEADTEAFF.

V gene TRBV4-1 combines with J gene TRBJ2-1; 10 nucleotides align to TRBD2. The CDR3 sequence is 16 residues long. The V gene's germline CDR1 is MGHRA and CDR2 YSYEKL. V shed 4 bases and J 7 bases; nucleotides not matched to a gene: 10. The CDR3 region is CASSPLAGVLANEQFF. In DNA, the CDR3 is TGCGCCAGCAGCCCCCTAGCGGGGGTCCTCGCGAATGAGCAGTTCTTC.

This clone was found a few times. This chain connects TRBV6-1 to TRBJ2-3, with 9 bases aligning to TRBD2. The CDR3 sequence is 15 residues long. V was clipped by 3 bases and J by 3 bases; unmatched bases: 4. Per germline, CDR1 MNHNS and CDR2 SASEGT. CDR3 coding DNA: TGTGCCAGCAGTGAGTGGAGCGGGGGGACAGATACGCAGTATTTT. Translation: CASSEWSGGTDTQYF.

The V call is TRBV6-5, the J call TRBJ2-1; a weak D match, TRBD1 (6 bases). In germline, CDR1 is MNHEY, CDR2 SVGAGI. With 4 bases removed from V and 2 bases from J, the gap between germline ends came to 12 bases. The CDR3 contains 15 residues. The CDR3 DNA follows: TGTGCCAGCAGTTTACGTGGGACACCCTACAATGAGCAGTTCTTC. It translates to CASSLRGTPYNEQFF.

The V gene is TRBV5-1, the J gene TRBJ2-2; D perhaps matches TRBD1 (6 bases). This CDR3 comprises 16 residues. Between the trimmed V and J ends, which lost 6 bases and 1 base, there was a span of 16 bases. Germline-derived CDR1 and CDR2 are SGHRS and YFSETQ. The CDR3 DNA reads TGCGCCAGCAAAAGTCTTTCGGGACAGAACACCGGGGAGCTGTTTTTT. This gives the protein CASKSLSGQNTGELFF.

This clone was recorded a few times. This CDR3 is CAWSVLPGQDILWGETQYF. Here the CDR3 DNA reads TGTGCCTGGAGTGTACTGCCGGGACAGGATATACTGTGGGGGGAGACCCAGTACTTC. This chain links TRBV30 with TRBJ2-5; 8 bases align to TRBD1. Looked up from germline, CDR1 is GTSNPN and CDR2 is SVGIG (reference sequence). After removal of 0 bases from V and 5 bases from J, the junction contained 20 bases not matched to a gene. The CDR3 runs to 19 residues.

This clone was detected a few times. In DNA, the CDR3 is TGTGCCAGCAGTTTACGCGGGGAGGGCACTGAAGCTTTCTTT. It translates to CASSLRGEGTEAFF. The J gene is TRBJ1-1, the V gene TRBV27; D remains unclear. Germline loops: CDR1 MNHEY, CDR2 SMNVEV (reference sequence). Trimming shortened V by 2 bases and J by 4 bases, and 11 bases separated the two germline ends. The CDR3 length is 14 residues.

In this sample, this clone turned up a few times. The chain is built from TRBV4-1 and TRBJ2-5, with D perhaps TRBD2 (5 bases). Trimming pared 1 base from V and 5 bases from J, leaving 14 bases between. The germline gives CDR1 MGHRA, CDR2 YSYEKL. The CDR3 is made up of 15 amino acids. CDR3 protein: CASSQVPRGGETQYF. CDR3 DNA: TGCGCCAGCAGCCAAGTACCCCGGGGTGGGGAGACCCAGTACTTC.

V is TRBV6-1 and J is TRBJ2-7, with a weak D call TRBD1 (5 bases). The CDR3 is 11 residues long. Germline CDR1 reads MNHNS; CDR2 reads SASEGT. V shed 8 bases and J shed 3 bases, with 8 bases lying between them. CDR3 amino acids: CASQGSYEQYF. CDR3 DNA: TGTGCCAGCCAGGGAAGCTACGAGCAGTACTTC.

The sample holds a few counts of this clone. This chain connects TRBV13 to TRBJ1-4; D is unresolved. The length of the CDR3 is 16 residues. CDR1 is PRHDT and CDR2 is FYEKMQ in the germline V gene (reference sequence). V lost 0 bases to trimming and J lost 5 bases, with 13 bases between them. The chain's CDR3 is CASSLGPQARNEKLFF. CDR3 nucleotide sequence: TGTGCCAGCAGCTTAGGCCCGCAGGCAAGAAATGAAAAACTGTTTTTT.

V usage is TRBV10-2 and J usage is TRBJ1-1, with D maybe TRBD1 (6 bases). This CDR3 contains 13 residues. From germline, CDR1 is WSHSY and CDR2 SAAADI. The V end was cut by 6 bases, the J end by 0 bases, with 8 bases between. The CDR3 spells CASRDRVNTEAFF. CDR3 sequence (DNA): TGCGCCAGCAGGGACAGAGTGAACACTGAAGCTTTCTTT.